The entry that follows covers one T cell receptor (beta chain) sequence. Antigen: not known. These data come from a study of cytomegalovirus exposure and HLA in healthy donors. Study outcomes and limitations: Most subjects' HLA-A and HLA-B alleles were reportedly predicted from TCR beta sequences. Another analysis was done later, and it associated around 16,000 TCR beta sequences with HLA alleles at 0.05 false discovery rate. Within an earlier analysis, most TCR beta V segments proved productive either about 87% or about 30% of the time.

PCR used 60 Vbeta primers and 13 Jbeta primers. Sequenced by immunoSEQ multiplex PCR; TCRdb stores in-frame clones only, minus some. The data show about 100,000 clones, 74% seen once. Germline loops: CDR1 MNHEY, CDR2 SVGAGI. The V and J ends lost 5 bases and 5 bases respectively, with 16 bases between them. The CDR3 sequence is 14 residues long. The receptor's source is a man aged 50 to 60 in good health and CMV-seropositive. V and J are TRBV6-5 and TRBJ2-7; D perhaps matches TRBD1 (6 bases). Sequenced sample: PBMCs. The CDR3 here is CASSPLQGDHEQYF. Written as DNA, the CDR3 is TGTGCCAGCAGTCCCCTACAGGGTGACCACGAGCAGTACTTC.